The next 23 T cell receptor beta chains were all read from a single sample in a study of spatial heterogeneity in lung cancer. Each CDR3 protein is one row after TCRdb ran MiXCR on the 5' RACE reads. This table holds around 24,000 distinct CDR3 sequences, about 7.6% found once. Time point denoted: sample taken at primary tumor resection. The specimen was PBMCs, collected at surgery. All receptors derive from a male donor with early-stage non-small cell lung cancer.

This clonotype came up a few times. The V gene is TRBV20-1, the J gene TRBJ1-5; D is perhaps TRBD1 (6 bases). V lost 3 bases and J 7 bases, leaving 13 bases between the germline ends. The CDR3 is 13 amino acids. Germline CDR1 and CDR2: DFQATT and SNEGSKA (reference sequence). The CDR3 loop reads CSARKDSSQPQHF. As DNA, the CDR3 is TGCAGTGCTAGGAAGGACAGTTCCCAGCCCCAGCATTTT.

In its sample, this clonotype was seen many times. This rearrangement joins TRBV12-3 or TRBV12-4 to TRBJ2-5, with a weak D call TRBD2 (5 bases). The V gene lost 1 base and the J gene lost 1 base, with 7 bases spanning the gap. The CDR3 runs 14 residues. CDR3 protein: CASSLGGPQETQYF. In nucleotides, the CDR3 is TGTGCCAGCAGTTTAGGAGGGCCCCAAGAGACCCAGTACTTC.

This clonotype was detected only a few times. The chain carries TRBV29-1 and TRBJ2-5; perhaps TRBD1 as D (5 bases). The V end lost 2 bases, the J end lost 9 bases, and 22 bases lay between the germline ends. There are 15 residues in the CDR3. Germline V gene data show CDR1 as SQVTM and CDR2 as ANQGSEA. The CDR3 sequence is CSVEHSGPSGGAQYF. DNA for the CDR3: TGCAGCGTTGAACACTCAGGGCCCTCTGGTGGGGCCCAGTACTTC.

This clonotype came up many times. The rearrangement joins TRBV20-1 to TRBJ1-6; no definite D call. Germline V lookup: CDR1 DFQATT, CDR2 SNEGSKA (reference sequence). Trimming shortened V by 0 bases and J by 0 bases, and 12 bases separated the two germline ends. This CDR3 has 17 amino acids. CDR3 DNA: TGCAGTGCTAGAGATCTAGCAGCGAGCTCCTATAATTCACCCCTCCACTTT. It yields the protein CSARDLAASSYNSPLHF.

This clonotype was detected many times. The chain combines TRBV6-6 with TRBJ1-6; no clear D. The germline V and J ends were trimmed by 7 bases and 8 bases, with 9 bases remaining between them. Germline CDR1 MNHNY, CDR2 SVGAGI (reference sequence). The CDR3 runs to 12 residues. This chain's CDR3 is CASNLPDSPLHF. The CDR3 coding sequence is TGTGCCAGCAACCTGCCTGATTCACCCCTCCACTTT.

Ten or more counts support this clonotype. The genes are TRBV5-1 and TRBJ2-1, with D perhaps TRBD2 (5 bases). The germline CDR1 and CDR2 sequences are SGHRS and YFSETQ. The V end was cut by 5 bases, the J end by 1 base, with 10 bases between. The CDR3 is 14 residues long. This chain's CDR3 is CASSDGSSYNEQFF. The CDR3 nucleotides read TGCGCCAGCAGTGATGGGAGTTCCTACAATGAGCAGTTCTTC.

The chain uses TRBV12-3 or TRBV12-4 and TRBJ2-5, with TRBD1 as a possible D gene (5 bases). V lost 8 bases to trimming and J lost 1 base, with 11 bases between them. CDR3 size: 13 residues. The CDR3 loop reads CASLLQGQETQYF. CDR3 nucleotides: TGTGCCAGCCTTCTCCAGGGCCAAGAGACCCAGTACTTC.

This clonotype was seen ten or more times. This chain uses TRBV5-1 with TRBJ1-4; D is ambiguous. Germline V CDR1 and CDR2: SGHRS, YFSETQ. CDR3 length: 14 residues. Trimming removed 0 bases at V and 8 bases at J, with 11 bases between. CDR3 nucleotides: TGCGCCAGCAGCTTGGCCGGCAGGAGGGAAAAACTGTTTTTT. It translates to CASSLAGRREKLFF.

This clonotype was counted a few times. The chain carries TRBV14 and TRBJ2-3; possibly TRBD1 or TRBD2 for D (5 bases each). The CDR3 totals 15 residues. V was pared by 4 bases and J by 6 bases, with 17 bases between. Germline CDR1 SGHDN, CDR2 FVKESK. The CDR3 DNA sequence: TGTGCCAGCAGCCGTCCGGGACGGGATAGGGATACGCAGTATTTT. It is translated as CASSRPGRDRDTQYF.

The rearrangement links TRBV6-5 to TRBJ1-1; TRBD1 is a possible D gene (6 bases). CDR3 length equals 13 residues. Trimming stripped 7 bases from V and 4 bases from J, with 13 bases between. Germline CDR1 is MNHEY and CDR2 is SVGAGI. CDR3 nucleotides: TGTGCCAGCACGTCCGGGACAAGCACTGAAGCTTTCTTT. Translating gives CASTSGTSTEAFF.

By share, this clonotype ranks as medium-sized. This sequence joins TRBV18 and TRBJ2-6, with 8 nucleotides matching TRBD2. V dropped 4 bases and J dropped 1; count of bases not matched to a gene: 3. CDR3 length equals 16 residues. Germline lookup yields CDR1 KGHSH and CDR2 LQKENI. CDR3 residues: CASSRSGVSGANVLTF. CDR3 DNA: TGTGCCAGCTCACGTAGCGGGGTTTCTGGGGCCAACGTCCTGACTTTC.

This clonotype was detected many times. The chain uses TRBV6-1 and TRBJ1-1; D possibly corresponds to TRBD1 (6 bases). This CDR3 region has 19 residues. The V end lost 0 bases, the J end lost 0 bases, and 20 bases lay between the germline ends. The germline gives CDR1 MNHNS, CDR2 SASEGT. As DNA, the CDR3 is TGTGCCAGCAGTGAAGCGAGTAAAGTTGGAGGGGGGATGAACACTGAAGCTTTCTTT. Residues: CASSEASKVGGGMNTEAFF.

There are many counts of this clonotype. This chain uses TRBV2 with TRBJ1-5; 9 bases are a match to TRBD1. There are 13 residues in the CDR3. With V trimmed by 11 bases and J by 6 bases, 8 bases remained unmatched. CDR1 and CDR2 from the germline V gene are SNHLY and FYNNEI. The CDR3 DNA sequence: TGTGCCGGGTCACAGGGGGCGGGTCAGCCCCAGCATTTT. Residues: CAGSQGAGQPQHF.

This clonotype was counted at least ten times. The chain joins TRBV20-1 to TRBJ1-1; D ambiguous. Trimming pared 2 bases from V and 0 bases from J, leaving 13 bases between. CDR1 is DFQATT and CDR2 is SNEGSKA in the germline V gene (reference sequence). The CDR3 has 15 residues. CDR3 region: CSARLGSRMNTEAFF. The CDR3 nucleotides are TGCAGTGCTAGATTGGGGTCTCGTATGAACACTGAAGCTTTCTTT.

This clonotype came up many times. This rearrangement joins TRBV27 to TRBJ2-1, with TRBD2 identical over 14 bases. V lost 4 bases, J lost 8 bases, and 4 bases stayed unmatched. CDR1 MNHEY and CDR2 SMNVEV come from the germline V gene (reference sequence). This CDR3 region has 15 residues. The CDR3 protein is CASSWGTSGSHEQFF. As DNA, the CDR3 is TGTGCCAGCAGTTGGGGGACTAGCGGGAGCCATGAGCAGTTCTTC.

This clonotype was seen at least ten times. The chain joins TRBV12-3 or TRBV12-4 to TRBJ2-5; weak D call: TRBD1 (5 bases). The CDR3 spans 13 residues. V gave up 6 bases and J gave up 5 bases, with 13 bases separating them. This chain's CDR3 is CASSRQRWETQYF. In DNA, the CDR3 is TGTGCCAGCAGCAGACAGCGTTGGGAGACCCAGTACTTC.

This clonotype was observed at least ten times. V gene TRBV20-1 combines with J gene TRBJ2-4; D remains unclear. The germline V gene has CDR1 DFQATT and CDR2 SNEGSKA (reference sequence). The CDR3 spans 14 residues. V was cut by 3 bases and J by 8 bases, with 17 bases left in between. CDR3 sequence (DNA): TGCAGTGCTAGGCCGAGACAAAACCGGGACATTCAGTACTTC. Translating it yields CSARPRQNRDIQYF.

The sample holds many counts of this clonotype. The gene calls are TRBV28 and TRBJ2-6, with 8 bases identical to TRBD2. Germline V gene sequence: CDR1 MDHEN, CDR2 SYDVKM. CDR3 length: 19 residues. Germline trimming cut 6 bases from V and 2 bases from J; bases unmatched to any gene: 15. The CDR3 loop reads CASRPRAAGVLTGANVLTF. CDR3 sequence (DNA): TGTGCCAGCAGGCCCCGCGCAGCGGGAGTTCTTACTGGGGCCAACGTCCTGACTTTC. Complete variable domain (other parts from reference TRBV28 and TRBJ2-6): DVKVTQSSRYLVKRTGEKVFLECVQDMDHENMFWYRQDPGLGLRLIYFSYDVKMKEKGDIPEGYSVSREKKERFSLILESASTNQTSMYLCASRPRAAGVLTGANVLTFGAGSRLTVL.

The sample holds many counts of this clonotype. This sequence joins TRBV28 and TRBJ2-7, with 8 bases identical to TRBD2. CDR1 and CDR2 (germline): MDHEN, SYDVKM. The V and J ends lost 7 bases and 0 bases, in that order; junction bases with no gene match: 2. This CDR3 contains 13 residues. Here the CDR3 reads CASNGGASYEQYF. The CDR3 DNA sequence: TGTGCCAGCAACGGGGGGGCCTCCTACGAGCAGTACTTC.

This clonotype has ten or more counts. A read error is likely, as this CDR3 ends without the conserved phenylalanine or tryptophan. The DNA is left out, because the CDR3 cannot be placed on it with certainty; the CDR3 is given as TCRdb lists it. V is TRBV6-2 or TRBV6-3 and J is TRBJ2-3; TRBD2 is taken as the D call from the table, unchecked against the DNA. Per the germline V gene, CDR1 is MNHEY and CDR2 is SVGEGT. Counting both end residues, the CDR3 totals 14 amino acids. CDR3: CASSYSISRFSPYI.

This clonotype has only a few counts. The V gene is TRBV6-1, the J gene TRBJ2-7, with D hard to call. V was trimmed by 6 bases and J by 0 bases, leaving 15 bases between them. This CDR3 spans 15 amino acids. Germline assignment: CDR1 MNHNS and CDR2 SASEGT. The CDR3 here is CASSRGPELSYEQYV. The CDR3, as DNA: TGTGCCAGCAGCCGAGGCCCGGAACTCTCCTACGAGCAGTACGTC.

This clonotype has a count of ten or more. The chain recombines TRBV27 with TRBJ2-6; D is unclear. The germline V and J ends were trimmed by 3 bases and 0 bases, with 3 bases remaining between them. This CDR3 contains 14 residues. The germline CDR1 and CDR2 sequences are MNHEY and SMNVEV (reference sequence). As DNA, the CDR3 is TGTGCCAGCAGTTTGTACTCTGGGGCCAACGTCCTGACTTTC. Amino acids: CASSLYSGANVLTF.

This clonotype has a count of ten or more. The genes are TRBV20-1 and TRBJ2-4, with D perhaps matching TRBD1 (6 bases). The V and J ends lost 1 base and 7 bases respectively, with 8 bases between them. This CDR3 comprises 12 residues. The germline CDR1 and CDR2 sequences are DFQATT and SNEGSKA (reference sequence). In DNA, the CDR3 is TGCAGTGCTAGAGGGACAGCGAACATTCAGTACTTC. It yields the protein CSARGTANIQYF.